The subject of this entry is one T cell receptor beta chain. Its specificity is not known. This sample is part of a study of identical twins. From germline, CDR1 is MNHNS and CDR2 SASEGT. Trimming removed 4 bases from V and 5 bases from J, with 17 bases in between. The CDR3 contains 15 residues. General study results and limits: Models underestimated TCR alpha sharing (out-of-frame) in monozygotic twins.

TCRdb redid the calling of the 5' RACE reads with MiXCR, one entry per CDR3 protein. Among approximately 620,000 distinct CDR3 sequences listed, 8.6% were seen once. This sample also appeared in a second study, on yellow fever vaccine responses in identical twins.

Specimen: PBMCs. The clonotype was recovered from a woman aged 18-35 years in good health. This sequence joins TRBV6-1 and TRBJ2-5; maybe TRBD2 (6 bases). CDR3 sequence reads: CASSAEGLRLETQYF. CDR3 DNA sequence: TGTGCCAGCAGTGCGGAGGGGCTAAGGCTCGAGACCCAGTACTTC.